One and the same sample provided the 19 T cell receptor beta chains below, sequenced in a study of technical replicates of blood from a few donors (dated by TCRdb to about 2017). Library construction relied on the immunoSEQ multiplex PCR assay. TCRdb obtained this table from immuneACCESS and retained in-frame rearrangements with V and J assigned. These tables miss some clones; where compared with another copy, unresolved V genes account for less than half of the shortfall, and the remainder is unexplained. Counted in this sample were around 72,000 clones; roughly nine tenths of them appeared once. Clones ranked in the top ten supply under 0.4% of the sample. The sample taken for sequencing was T cells isolated from PBMCs. The receptors were gathered from a human donor in good health. Some clones in this sample may be carry-over from other donors' samples.

V and J are TRBV9 and TRBJ2-3, with 13 positions matching TRBD2. J was trimmed by 11 bases and V by 3 bases; bases with no gene match: 6. Germline assignment: CDR1 SGDLS and CDR2 YYNGEE. The CDR3 covers 14 residues. CDR3 coding DNA: TGTGCCAGCAGCGCGGGACTAGCGGGGAGGAAGCAGTATTTT. The encoded protein is CASSAGLAGRKQYF.

The chain carries TRBV7-3 and TRBJ1-2, with D uncertain. Per germline, CDR1 SGHTA and CDR2 FQGTGA. V lost 5 bases and J lost 7, with 26 bases in between. The CDR3 runs 17 residues. The CDR3: CASSPLSSLYDRVGYTF. For the CDR3, the DNA is TGTGCCAGCAGCCCGCTAAGTTCACTTTACGATCGTGTTGGCTACACCTTC.

In DNA form, the CDR3 reads TGTGCCAGCAGCGCGGGGACGGTGGCTAATGAAAAACTGTTTTTT. As protein: CASSAGTVANEKLFF. This chain uses TRBV5-8 with TRBJ1-4; perhaps TRBD1 as D (5 bases). V lost 4 bases to trimming and J lost 3 bases, with 13 bases between them. CDR3 size: 15 residues. Germline V gives CDR1 SGHTS, CDR2 YDEGEE.

The chain combines TRBV18 with TRBJ2-7; 12 positions agree with TRBD1. CDR1 and CDR2 (germline): KGHSH, LQKENI. V shed 1 base, J shed 4 bases, and the junction held 2 bases outside the gene matches. The CDR3 totals 15 residues. Here the CDR3 reads CASSPLGQGAYEQYF. For the CDR3, the DNA is TGTGCCAGCTCACCACTGGGACAGGGGGCTTACGAGCAGTACTTC.

This chain joins TRBV25-1 and TRBJ2-1; 9 nucleotides agree with TRBD1. There are 15 residues in the CDR3. J gave up 8 bases and V 3 bases, and 8 bases lay outside the gene matches. Germline loops: CDR1 MGHDK, CDR2 SYGVNS. The CDR3 DNA sequence: TGTGCCAGCAGTGAGGCAGGACAGGGGTGGGATGAGCAGTTCTTC. It is translated as CASSEAGQGWDEQFF.

J is TRBJ2-3 and V is TRBV5-4; 8 bases match TRBD2. The CDR3 runs to 16 residues. Germline trimming cut 3 bases from V and 8 bases from J; bases unmatched to any gene: 14. Germline assignment: CDR1 SGHNT and CDR2 YYREEE (reference sequence). CDR3 nucleotide sequence: TGTGCCAGCAGCTCGGGGGGGTTGGGGGCCCTAGGTACGCAGTATTTT. The encoded protein is CASSSGGLGALGTQYF.

The chain links TRBV9 to TRBJ1-2; 9 bases are a match to TRBD1. The CDR3 totals 15 residues. Germline V lookup: CDR1 SGDLS, CDR2 YYNGEE. V shed 6 bases and J 3 bases; nucleotides not matched to a gene: 9. CDR3 amino acids: CASTPRTGVHYGYTF. CDR3 DNA: TGTGCCAGCACCCCAAGGACAGGGGTTCACTATGGCTACACCTTC. Full variable domain (remainder filled in from reference TRBV9 and TRBJ1-2): DSGVTQTPKHLITATGQRVTLRCSPRSGDLSVYWYQQSLDQGLQFLIQYYNGEERAKGNILERFSAQQFPDLHSELNLSSLELGDSALYFCASTPRTGVHYGYTFGSGTRLTVV.

The CDR3 DNA reads TGTGCCATCAGTCCTCTAGCGGATCGCTCCTACAATGAGCAGTTCTTC. Translating gives CAISPLADRSYNEQFF. The chain carries TRBV10-3 and TRBJ2-1, with TRBD2 identical over 7 bases. V lost 5 bases and J lost 0; bases outside the gene matches: 7. Per germline, CDR1 ENHRY and CDR2 SYGVKD. CDR3 length equals 16 residues.

The chain uses TRBV9 and TRBJ1-1; D gene unclear. The CDR3 extends over 14 amino acids. V lost 0 bases and J 4 bases, leaving 10 bases between the germline ends. CDR1 is SGDLS, CDR2 YYNGEE, per germline. The DNA of the CDR3 is TGTGCCAGCAGCGTAGACGAGAGGCGCACTGAAGCTTTCTTT. Encoded protein: CASSVDERRTEAFF.

J is TRBJ2-2 and V is TRBV23-1; D is perhaps TRBD2 (5 bases). TRBV23-1 is flagged as an ORF with uncertain function. The germline V and J ends were trimmed by 4 bases and 6 bases, with 15 bases remaining between them. There are 15 residues in the CDR3. The CDR3 loop is CASSPPRLIPGELFF. As DNA, the CDR3 is TGCGCCAGCAGTCCCCCGCGACTAATCCCCGGGGAGCTGTTTTTT.

The chain employs TRBV15 and TRBJ2-7; the D gene is possibly TRBD1 (5 bases). Trimming took off 5 bases at V and 4 bases at J, with 12 bases between the two ends. CDR1 and CDR2 (germline): LNHNV, YYDKDF (reference sequence). The CDR3 is made up of 13 amino acids. CDR3 nucleotides: TGTGCCACCAGCCCTGGACAAGGTTACGAGCAGTACTTC. Amino acids: CATSPGQGYEQYF.

The V and J genes are TRBV27 and TRBJ2-5; 8 positions agree with TRBD2. Germline CDR1 is MNHEY and CDR2 is SMNVEV (reference sequence). V dropped 2 bases and J dropped 5; count of bases not matched to a gene: 7. CDR3 length equals 15 residues. The CDR3 loop reads CASSLRQSSGETQYF. The CDR3 bases are TGTGCCAGCAGTTTAAGGCAGTCTAGCGGGGAGACCCAGTACTTC.

The genes are TRBV27 and TRBJ2-1; 12 bases line up with TRBD2. The CDR3 runs 19 residues. Germline-derived CDR1 and CDR2 are MNHEY and SMNVEV (reference sequence). The V gene end was trimmed by 4 bases and the J gene end by 7 bases; junction bases not matched to a gene: 17. The CDR3 here is CASSSNPPSLAGGRNEQFF. The CDR3, as DNA: TGTGCCAGCAGTTCGAACCCCCCTAGCCTAGCGGGGGGGCGGAATGAGCAGTTCTTC.

This chain joins TRBV10-2 and TRBJ2-7; 10 bases are shared with TRBD2. The ends lost 10 bases at V and 1 base at J; junction bases unmatched: 4. Germline CDR1 and CDR2: WSHSY and SAAADI. The CDR3 totals 13 residues. Here the CDR3 reads CATQLAGSYEQYF. The DNA for the CDR3 is TGCGCCACCCAACTAGCGGGGTCCTACGAGCAGTACTTC.

This chain uses TRBV9 with TRBJ2-2; 8 positions agree with TRBD2. The CDR3 extends over 17 amino acids. Germline V gives CDR1 SGDLS, CDR2 YYNGEE. Trimming cost V 4 bases and J 3 bases; bases outside gene matches: 11. The CDR3 coding sequence is TGTGCCAGCAGCACGCCGGGAGGGGGGGCGGACACCGGGGAGCTGTTTTTT. Translated, it gives CASSTPGGGADTGELFF.

The V and J genes are TRBV5-1 and TRBJ2-5, with TRBD2 matching over 8 bases. V was clipped by 0 bases and J by 3 bases; unmatched bases: 4. The CDR3 totals 15 residues. The germline V gene encodes CDR1 SGHRS and CDR2 YFSETQ. The CDR3 nucleotides read TGCGCCAGCAGCTTGGCCTCACTAGCGGAAGAGACCCAGTACTTC. It specifies CASSLASLAEETQYF. Drawing the rest from reference TRBV5-1 and TRBJ2-5, the complete variable domain is KAGVTQTPRYLIKTRGQQVTLSCSPISGHRSVSWYQQTPGQGLQFLFEYFSETQRNKGNFPGRFSGRQFSNSRSEMNVSTLELGDSALYLCASSLASLAEETQYFGPGTRLLVL.

V usage is TRBV2 and J usage is TRBJ1-1; D remains ambiguous. Germline values: CDR1 SNHLY, CDR2 FYNNEI. The CDR3 extends over 13 amino acids. Trimming removed 6 bases at V and 5 bases at J, with 13 bases between. In nucleotides, the CDR3 is TGTGCCAGCAGCGCGGGTCAGTCAACTGAAGCTTTCTTT. It specifies CASSAGQSTEAFF.

V is TRBV6-1 and J is TRBJ2-7; 8 nucleotides line up with TRBD1. CDR1 and CDR2 from the germline V gene are MNHNS and SASEGT. V gave up 3 bases and J gave up 6 bases; unmatched junction bases: 13. The CDR3 is 16 residues long. The CDR3 nucleotides are TGTGCCAGCAGTGAGCCGGTGACAGGGGTTTTATTCGAGCAGTACTTC. This encodes CASSEPVTGVLFEQYF.

This chain connects TRBV19 to TRBJ1-2, with 10 bases lining up with TRBD1. Losses at the gene ends were 3 bases for V and 8 bases for J; bases not matched to a gene: 12. CDR3 length: 16 amino acids. CDR1 is LNHDA and CDR2 is SQIVND in the germline V gene (reference sequence). The CDR3 spells CASSMGSWGQGRGYTF. The CDR3 nucleotides read TGTGCCAGTAGTATGGGATCTTGGGGACAGGGGAGAGGCTACACCTTC.